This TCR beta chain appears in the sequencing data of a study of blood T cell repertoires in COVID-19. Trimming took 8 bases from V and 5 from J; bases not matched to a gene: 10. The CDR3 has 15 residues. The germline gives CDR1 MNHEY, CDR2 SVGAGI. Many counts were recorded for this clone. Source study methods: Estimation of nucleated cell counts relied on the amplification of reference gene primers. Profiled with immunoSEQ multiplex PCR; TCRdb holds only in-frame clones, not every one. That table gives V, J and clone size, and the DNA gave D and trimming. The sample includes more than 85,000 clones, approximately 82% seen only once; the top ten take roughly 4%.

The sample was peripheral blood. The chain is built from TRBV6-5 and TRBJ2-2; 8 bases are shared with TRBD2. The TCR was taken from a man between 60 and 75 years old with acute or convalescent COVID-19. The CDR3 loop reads CASRKGGRLTGELFF. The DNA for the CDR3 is TGTGCCAGCCGGAAGGGCGGGAGGTTGACCGGGGAGCTGTTTTTT.